This T cell receptor (beta chain) was retrieved from a study of T cells after yellow fever vaccination (dated by TCRdb to the late 2010s). Regarding the complete study: The SMART-Seq v4 Ultra Low Input RNA kit was used to prepare libraries from fractions with low cell numbers. Bulk TCR alpha and beta repertoires were sequenced longitudinally to track T-cell clones before and after primary and booster YFV17D yellow fever vaccination. Blood was drawn at multiple timepoints before and after primary and secondary immunization, with bulk PBMC replicates and cell subsets isolated. The cohort comprised two healthy male donors, one aged 18 to 29 and one aged 30 to 40 years.

Per the publication, the treatment or condition label means: live attenuated yellow fever vaccine strain. At each blood-draw timepoint, two biological replicates of bulk PBMCs were obtained. PBMCs were isolated from peripheral blood using a standard Ficoll-Paque protocol. RNA was extracted with TriZol from bulk PBMCs, CD4 and CD8 fractions, and dextramer-positive and dextramer-negative fractions. Summary of the overall study and its limitations: Because only a couple of donors were included in the study, the extent to which the findings can be generalized is limited. Most clones expanded after primary vaccination were re-detected after the booster (about 96% of CD4 and 88% of CD8), suggesting broad memory maintenance. Computational filtering was required because FACS-sorted repertoires could contain abundant contaminating clonotypes from the bulk population. A small fraction of clonotypes appeared in both the CD4 and CD8 compartments, likely as a result of convergent recombination. The secondary T-cell response was found to be weaker but faster than the primary response, with a peak reached on day 5 rather than on day 15.

The germline V gene encodes CDR1 DFQATT and CDR2 SNEGSKA (reference sequence). The V end gives up 3 bases and the J end 2 bases, leaving 6 bases in the junction not matched to a gene. There are 15 amino acids in the CDR3, from cysteine to phenylalanine inclusive. Solely the CDR3 DNA is kept, with 45 bases framed from the first base. TCR cDNA was synthesized by 5'RACE template switching, which introduced a universal primer site and unique molecular identifiers. Priming for cDNA synthesis came from both the TCR alpha and TCR beta constant segments. Library amplification involved two PCR steps, and the second step added sample barcodes and sequencing adapters. Sequencing of libraries was performed on Illumina HiSeq 2500 (2x100 bp) or NovaSeq (2x150 bp). Processing in the source paper ran as follows. MIGEC handled demultiplexing of reads and collapsing into UMI consensus sequences, while MiXCR performed V(D)J alignment. Using edgeR on replicate PBMC samples, clonotypes were called vaccine-responding if FDR was below 0.01 and the log2 fold change was above 5 up to day 15. Each bulk clonotype was labeled CD4 or CD8 based on which sequenced repertoire, CD4 or CD8, contained the clonotype at higher abundance. The raw public data were reprocessed by TCRdb itself: fastp quality trimming at Q25, MiXCR clonotype calling, in-frame beta chains only. Every distinct CDR3 protein forms one entry, paired with its most common genes and DNA. Here the V and J calls rest on TCRdb's processing, not on the authors' analysis. The sample includes a few hundred thousand distinct CDR3 sequences, with 17% observed a single time. The top ten constitute roughly 17% of the sample.

This clonotype was detected only a few times. The clone's antigen remains unknown. No qualities accompany the bases; no much larger clone lies one base away. Rearrangement joined TRBV20-1 to TRBJ2-7; 11 bases in the middle match TRBD2. This sequence originates from a man aged 18 to 29 who received the YFV17D yellow fever vaccine. The source was PBMCs, collected around 5 days after the first yellow fever vaccination. Here is the DNA: TGCAGTGCTAGTGGGCGACTAGCGGGGACCTACGAGCAGTACTTC. Its translation reads: CSASGRLAGTYEQYF.